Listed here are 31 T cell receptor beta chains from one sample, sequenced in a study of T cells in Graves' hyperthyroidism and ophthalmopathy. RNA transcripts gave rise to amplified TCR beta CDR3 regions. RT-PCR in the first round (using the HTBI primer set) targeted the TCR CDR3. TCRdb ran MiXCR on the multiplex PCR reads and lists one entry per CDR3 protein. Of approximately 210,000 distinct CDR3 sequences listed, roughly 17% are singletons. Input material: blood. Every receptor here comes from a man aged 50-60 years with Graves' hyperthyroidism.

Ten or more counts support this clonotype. The CDR3 bases are TGTGCCAGCAGTTTTCGGTCGGGGGACCATGCTGAAGCTTTCTTT. Translating it yields CASSFRSGDHAEAFF. This sequence joins TRBV28 and TRBJ1-1, with D possibly being TRBD1 (5 bases). This CDR3 region has 15 residues. The germline CDR1 and CDR2 sequences are MDHEN and SYDVKM. V lost 3 bases, J lost 6 bases, and 17 bases lay in between.

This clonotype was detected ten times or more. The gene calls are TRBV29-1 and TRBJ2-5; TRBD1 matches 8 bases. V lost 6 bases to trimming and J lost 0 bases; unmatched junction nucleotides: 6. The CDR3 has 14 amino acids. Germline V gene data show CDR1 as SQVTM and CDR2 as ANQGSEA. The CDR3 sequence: CSVGQGANQETQYF. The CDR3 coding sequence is TGCAGCGTAGGGCAGGGGGCTAACCAAGAGACCCAGTACTTC.

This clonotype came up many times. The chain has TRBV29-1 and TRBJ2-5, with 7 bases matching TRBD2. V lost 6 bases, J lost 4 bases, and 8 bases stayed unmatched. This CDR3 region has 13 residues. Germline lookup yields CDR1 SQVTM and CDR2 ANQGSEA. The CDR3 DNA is TGCAGCGTCGATCCTAGCGGTTTAGAGACCCAGTACTTC. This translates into CSVDPSGLETQYF. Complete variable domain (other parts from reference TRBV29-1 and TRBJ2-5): SAVISQKPSRDICQRGTSLTIQCQVDSQVTMMFWYRQQPGQSLTLIATANQGSEATYESGFVIDKFPISRPNLTFSTLTVSNMSPEDSSIYLCSVDPSGLETQYFGPGTRLLVL.

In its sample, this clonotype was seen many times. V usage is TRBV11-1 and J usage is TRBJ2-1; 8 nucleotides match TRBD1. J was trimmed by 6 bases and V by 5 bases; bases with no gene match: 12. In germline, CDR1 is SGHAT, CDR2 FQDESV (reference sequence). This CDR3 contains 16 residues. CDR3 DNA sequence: TGTGCCAGCAGCACCCCCGGGACAGGTAAACCCAATGAGCAGTTCTTC. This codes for CASSTPGTGKPNEQFF. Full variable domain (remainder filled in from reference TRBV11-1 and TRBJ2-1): EAEVAQSPRYKITEKSQAVAFWCDPISGHATLYWYRQILGQGPELLVQFQDESVVDDSQLPKDRFSAERLKGVDSTLKIQPAELGDSAMYLCASSTPGTGKPNEQFFGPGTRLTVL.

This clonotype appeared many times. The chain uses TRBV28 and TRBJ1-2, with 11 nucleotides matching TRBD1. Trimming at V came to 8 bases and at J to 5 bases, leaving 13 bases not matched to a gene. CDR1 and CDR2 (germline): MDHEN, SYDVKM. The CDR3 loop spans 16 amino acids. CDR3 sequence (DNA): TGTGCCAGCTTTGTTGGTGGAGGACAGGGGGCTTATGGCTACACCTTC. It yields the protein CASFVGGGQGAYGYTF.

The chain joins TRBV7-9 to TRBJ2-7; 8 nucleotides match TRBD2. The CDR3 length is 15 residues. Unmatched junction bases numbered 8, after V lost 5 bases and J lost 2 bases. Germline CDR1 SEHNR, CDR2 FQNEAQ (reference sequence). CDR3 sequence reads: CASSMGLGLPYEQYF. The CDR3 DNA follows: TGTGCCAGCAGCATGGGACTAGGCCTCCCCTACGAGCAGTACTTC.

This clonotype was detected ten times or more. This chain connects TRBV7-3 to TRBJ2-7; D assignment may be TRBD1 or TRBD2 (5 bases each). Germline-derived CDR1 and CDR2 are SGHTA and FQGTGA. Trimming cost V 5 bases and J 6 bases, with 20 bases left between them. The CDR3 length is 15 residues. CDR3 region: CASSPGPSRAGEQYF. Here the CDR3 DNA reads TGTGCCAGCAGCCCCGGCCCGAGCAGGGCGGGCGAGCAGTACTTC.

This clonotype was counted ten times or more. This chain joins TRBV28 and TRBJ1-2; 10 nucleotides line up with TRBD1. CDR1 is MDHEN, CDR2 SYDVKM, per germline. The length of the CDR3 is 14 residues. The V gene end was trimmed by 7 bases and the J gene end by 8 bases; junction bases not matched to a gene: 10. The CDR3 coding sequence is TGTGCCAGCATCGCGACAGGGGGCGCTCGGGGCTACACCTTC. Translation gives CASIATGGARGYTF.

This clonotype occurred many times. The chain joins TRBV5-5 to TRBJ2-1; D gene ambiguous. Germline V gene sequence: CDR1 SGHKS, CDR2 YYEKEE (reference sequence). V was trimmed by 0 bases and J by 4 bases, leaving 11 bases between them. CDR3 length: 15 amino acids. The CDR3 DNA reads TGTGCCAGCAGCTTGGCGGTGGTATCTTACAATGAGCAGTTCTTC. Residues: CASSLAVVSYNEQFF.

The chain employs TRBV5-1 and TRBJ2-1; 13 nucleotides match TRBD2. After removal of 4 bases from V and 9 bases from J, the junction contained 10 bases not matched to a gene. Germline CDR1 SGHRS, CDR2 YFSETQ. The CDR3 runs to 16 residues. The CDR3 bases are TGCGCCAGCAGCATTGGACTAGCGGGAGTTGTCCGTGAGCAGTTCTTC. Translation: CASSIGLAGVVREQFF. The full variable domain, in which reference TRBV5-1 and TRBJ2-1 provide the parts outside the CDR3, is KAGVTQTPRYLIKTRGQQVTLSCSPISGHRSVSWYQQTPGQGLQFLFEYFSETQRNKGNFPGRFSGRQFSNSRSEMNVSTLELGDSALYLCASSIGLAGVVREQFFGPGTRLTVL.

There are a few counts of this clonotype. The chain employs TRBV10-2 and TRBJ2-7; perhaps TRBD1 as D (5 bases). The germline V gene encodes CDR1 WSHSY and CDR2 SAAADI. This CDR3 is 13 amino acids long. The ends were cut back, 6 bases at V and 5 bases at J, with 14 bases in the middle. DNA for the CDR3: TGCGCCAGCAGCCTACAGGAGTTGGACGAGCAGTACTTC. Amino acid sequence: CASSLQELDEQYF.

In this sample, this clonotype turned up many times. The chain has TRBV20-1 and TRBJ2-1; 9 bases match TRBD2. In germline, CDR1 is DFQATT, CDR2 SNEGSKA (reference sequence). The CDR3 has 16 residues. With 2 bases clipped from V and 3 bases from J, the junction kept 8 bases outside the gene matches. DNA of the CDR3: TGCAGTGCTAGATCGGCGGCTAGCGGGGTCTACAATGAGCAGTTCTTC. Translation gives CSARSAASGVYNEQFF.

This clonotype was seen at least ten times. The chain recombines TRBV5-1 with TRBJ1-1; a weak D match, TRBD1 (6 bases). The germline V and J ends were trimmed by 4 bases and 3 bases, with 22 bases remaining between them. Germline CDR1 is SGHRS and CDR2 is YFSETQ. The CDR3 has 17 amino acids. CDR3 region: CASSPDWGDTGYTEAFF. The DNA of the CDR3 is TGCGCCAGCAGCCCCGACTGGGGGGACACAGGTTACACTGAAGCTTTCTTT.

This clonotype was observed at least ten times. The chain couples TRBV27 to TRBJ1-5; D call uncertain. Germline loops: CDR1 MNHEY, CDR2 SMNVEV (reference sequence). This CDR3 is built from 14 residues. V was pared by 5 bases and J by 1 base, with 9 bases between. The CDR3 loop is CASSHGGSNQPQHF. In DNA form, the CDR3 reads TGTGCCAGCAGTCATGGAGGAAGCAATCAGCCCCAGCATTTT.

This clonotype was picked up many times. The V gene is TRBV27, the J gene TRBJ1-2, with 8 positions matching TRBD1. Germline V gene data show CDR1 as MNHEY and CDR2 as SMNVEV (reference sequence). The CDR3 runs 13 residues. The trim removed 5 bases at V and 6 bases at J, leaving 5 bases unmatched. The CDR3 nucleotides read TGTGCCAGCAGTGAACAGGGGGGAGATGGCTACACCTTC. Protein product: CASSEQGGDGYTF.

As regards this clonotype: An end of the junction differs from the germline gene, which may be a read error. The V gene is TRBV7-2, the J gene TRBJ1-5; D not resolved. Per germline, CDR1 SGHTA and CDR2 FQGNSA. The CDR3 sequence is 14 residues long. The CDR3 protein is CAGSSMRNVQPQHF. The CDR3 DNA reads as TGTGCCGGCAGCTCCATGAGGAATGTTCAGCCCCAGCATTTT.

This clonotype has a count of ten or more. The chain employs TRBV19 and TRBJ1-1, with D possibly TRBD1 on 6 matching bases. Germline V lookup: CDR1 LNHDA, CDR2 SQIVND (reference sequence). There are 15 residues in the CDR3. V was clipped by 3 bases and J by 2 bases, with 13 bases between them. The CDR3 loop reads CASSMQGRGNTEAFF. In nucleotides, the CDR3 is TGTGCCAGTAGTATGCAGGGGAGGGGAAACACTGAAGCTTTCTTT.

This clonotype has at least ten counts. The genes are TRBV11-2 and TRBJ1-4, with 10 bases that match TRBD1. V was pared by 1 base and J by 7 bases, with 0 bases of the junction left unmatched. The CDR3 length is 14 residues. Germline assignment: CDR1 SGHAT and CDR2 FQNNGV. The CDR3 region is CASSLGTGGEKLFF. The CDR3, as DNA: TGTGCCAGCAGCTTAGGGACAGGGGGTGAAAAACTGTTTTTT.

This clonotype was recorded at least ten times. CDR3 in DNA: TGCGCCAGCAGCCTGGAAGTAGCGGGAGGAGGTTACAATGAGCAGTTCTTC. The encoded protein is CASSLEVAGGGYNEQFF. The chain joins TRBV5-1 to TRBJ2-1; 10 bases align to TRBD2. CDR1 and CDR2 from the germline V gene are SGHRS and YFSETQ. V shed 4 bases, J shed 4 bases, and the junction held 11 bases outside the gene matches. The CDR3 sequence is 17 residues long.

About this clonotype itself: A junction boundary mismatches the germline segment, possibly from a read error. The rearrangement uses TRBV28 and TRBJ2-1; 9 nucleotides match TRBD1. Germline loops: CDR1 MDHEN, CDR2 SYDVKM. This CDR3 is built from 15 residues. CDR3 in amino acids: CANSFDRGGNNEQFF. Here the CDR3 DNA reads TGTGCCAACAGTTTCGACAGGGGGGGGAACAATGAGCAGTTCTTC.

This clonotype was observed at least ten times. CDR3 protein: CSALVTGDTEAFF. The DNA for the CDR3 is TGCAGTGCCTTGGTTACAGGAGACACTGAAGCTTTCTTT. The chain is built from TRBV20-1 and TRBJ1-1, with D perhaps matching TRBD1 (5 bases). Deletions cut 6 bases from V and 3 bases from J, with 14 bases between. Germline V gives CDR1 DFQATT, CDR2 SNEGSKA (reference sequence). This CDR3 comprises 13 residues.

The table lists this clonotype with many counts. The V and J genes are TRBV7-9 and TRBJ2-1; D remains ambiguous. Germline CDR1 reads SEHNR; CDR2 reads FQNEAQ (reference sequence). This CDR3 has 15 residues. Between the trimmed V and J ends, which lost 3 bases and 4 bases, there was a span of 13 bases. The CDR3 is CASSLGSARYNEQFF. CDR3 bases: TGTGCCAGCAGCTTGGGTAGTGCCAGGTACAATGAGCAGTTCTTC.

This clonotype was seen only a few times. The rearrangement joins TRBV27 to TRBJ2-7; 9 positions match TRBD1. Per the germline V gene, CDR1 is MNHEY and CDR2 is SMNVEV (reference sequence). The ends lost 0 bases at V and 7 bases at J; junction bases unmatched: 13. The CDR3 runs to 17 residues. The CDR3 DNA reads TGTGCCAGCAGTTTATCTTGGGACAGGGCAATGATTGGGGAGCAGTACTTC. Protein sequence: CASSLSWDRAMIGEQYF.

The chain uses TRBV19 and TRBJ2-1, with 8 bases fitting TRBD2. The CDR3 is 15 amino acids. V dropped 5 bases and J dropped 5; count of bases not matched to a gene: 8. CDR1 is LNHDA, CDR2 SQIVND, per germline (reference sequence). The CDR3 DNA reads TGTGCCAGTAGTCCGTCACTAGCGGCCAACAATGAGCAGTTCTTC. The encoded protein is CASSPSLAANNEQFF.

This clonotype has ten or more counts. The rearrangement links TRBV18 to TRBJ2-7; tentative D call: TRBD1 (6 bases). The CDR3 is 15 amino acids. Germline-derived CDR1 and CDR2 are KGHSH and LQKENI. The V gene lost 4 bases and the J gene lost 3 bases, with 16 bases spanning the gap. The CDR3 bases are TGTGCCAGCTCACAAGGGGACAACGCCCTCTACGAGCAGTACTTC. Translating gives CASSQGDNALYEQYF.

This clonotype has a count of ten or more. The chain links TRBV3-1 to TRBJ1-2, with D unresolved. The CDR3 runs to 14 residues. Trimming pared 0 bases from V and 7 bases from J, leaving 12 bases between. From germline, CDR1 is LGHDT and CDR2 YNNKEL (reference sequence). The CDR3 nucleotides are TGTGCCAGCAGCCAAGATCGGGGAGGTCGTGGCTACACCTTC. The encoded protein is CASSQDRGGRGYTF.

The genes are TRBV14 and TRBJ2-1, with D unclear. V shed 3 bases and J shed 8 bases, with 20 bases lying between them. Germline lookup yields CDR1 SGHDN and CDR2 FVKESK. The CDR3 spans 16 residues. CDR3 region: CASSQSRRGFEDEQFF. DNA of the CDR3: TGTGCCAGCAGCCAGTCTAGGAGAGGTTTTGAGGATGAGCAGTTCTTC.

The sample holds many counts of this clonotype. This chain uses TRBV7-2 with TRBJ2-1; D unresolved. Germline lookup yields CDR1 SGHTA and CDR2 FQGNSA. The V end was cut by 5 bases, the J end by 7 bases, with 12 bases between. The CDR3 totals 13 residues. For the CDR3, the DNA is TGTGCCAGCAGCCCCTCCCCCCCGAATGAGCAGTTCTTC. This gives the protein CASSPSPPNEQFF.

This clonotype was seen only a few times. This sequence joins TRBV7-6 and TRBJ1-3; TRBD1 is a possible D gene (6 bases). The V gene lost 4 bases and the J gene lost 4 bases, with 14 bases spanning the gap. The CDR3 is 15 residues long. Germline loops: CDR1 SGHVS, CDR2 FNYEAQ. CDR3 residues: CASSSISGDGNTIYF. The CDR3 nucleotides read TGTGCCAGCAGCTCCATATCAGGGGACGGAAACACCATATATTTT. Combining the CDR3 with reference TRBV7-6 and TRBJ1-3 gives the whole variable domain GAGVSQSPRYKVTKRGQDVALRCDPISGHVSLYWYRQALGQGPEFLTYFNYEAQQDKSGLPNDRFSAERPEGSISTLTIQRTEQRDSAMYRCASSSISGDGNTIYFGEGSWLTVV.

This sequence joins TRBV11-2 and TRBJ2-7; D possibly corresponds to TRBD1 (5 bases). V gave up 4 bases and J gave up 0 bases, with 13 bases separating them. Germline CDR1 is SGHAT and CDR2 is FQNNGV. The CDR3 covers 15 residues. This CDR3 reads CASSSPRGASYEQYF. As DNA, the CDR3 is TGTGCCAGCAGCTCCCCTAGGGGCGCCTCCTACGAGCAGTACTTC.

The CDR3 sequence is CAIRQGLMNTEAFF. The DNA for the CDR3 is TGTGCCATCAGACAAGGACTCATGAACACTGAAGCTTTCTTT. The rearrangement links TRBV10-3 to TRBJ1-1; no definite D call. Trimming left V 6 bases short and J 0 bases short, with 11 bases between. CDR1 is ENHRY, CDR2 SYGVKD, per germline. The CDR3 runs 14 residues.